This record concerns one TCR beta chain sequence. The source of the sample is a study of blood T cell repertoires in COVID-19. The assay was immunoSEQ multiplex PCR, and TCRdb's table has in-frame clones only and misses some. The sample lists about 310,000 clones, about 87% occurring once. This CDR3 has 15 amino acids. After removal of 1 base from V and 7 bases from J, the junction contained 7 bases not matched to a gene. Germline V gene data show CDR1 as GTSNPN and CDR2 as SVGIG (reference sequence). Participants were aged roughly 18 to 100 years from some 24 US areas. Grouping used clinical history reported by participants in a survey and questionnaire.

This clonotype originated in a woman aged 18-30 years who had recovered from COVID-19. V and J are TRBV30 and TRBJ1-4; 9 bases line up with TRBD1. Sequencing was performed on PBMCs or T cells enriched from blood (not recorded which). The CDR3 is CAWSDTGTGREKLFF. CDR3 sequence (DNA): TGTGCCTGGAGTGACACCGGGACAGGGCGTGAAAAACTGTTTTTT.